This T cell receptor (beta chain) was observed in a study of Ad26.COV2.S vaccination and SARS-CoV-2 variants. The method was immunoSEQ multiplex PCR; TCRdb's version includes in-frame clones alone and lacks a portion of them. The profile shows roughly 510,000 clones, about 83% of them singletons. This clone came up a few times. The sample's treatment: 19 received Ad26.COV2.S at low or high dose, single or two shots; about five received placebo; per-sample allocation not given. After the first vaccine or placebo injection, samples were drawn on day 63. Boston hosted the donor, who was an adult aged 18-55 years. The sequence derives from a person aged 18-60 years who received the Ad26.COV2.S COVID-19 vaccine or a placebo. This sample comprised peripheral blood, obtained in a trial of Ad26.COV2.S vaccine versus placebo.

The CDR3 nucleotides are TGTGCCAGCAGCCGCGATACTAGCGGGAGTTCCTACGAGCAGTACTTC. The encoded protein is CASSRDTSGSSYEQYF. The J gene is TRBJ2-7, the V gene TRBV5-4; TRBD2 matches at 11 bases. The CDR3 is 16 amino acids. With V trimmed by 4 bases and J by 1 base, 7 bases remained unmatched. CDR1 SGHNT and CDR2 YYREEE come from the germline V gene (reference sequence). Full variable domain (rest looked up from reference TRBV5-4 and TRBJ2-7): ETGVTQSPTHLIKTRGQQVTLRCSSQSGHNTVSWYQQALGQGPQFIFQYYREEENGRGNFPPRFSGLQFPNYSSELNVNALELDDSALYLCASSRDTSGSSYEQYFGPGTRLTVT.